This TCR beta chain was identified in a study of T cells in Graves' hyperthyroidism and ophthalmopathy. The study, taken as a whole, reports: Also found in blood were most expanded thyroid clonotypes above 0.001. Median prediction lead before ophthalmopathy onset was around 7 months with the model. Separation of ophthalmopathy from stable hyperthyroidism was achieved by a 13 V-J model.

Source material for PBMCs was over 8 ml fresh peripheral blood. Worth noting for this clonotype: The antigen remains undetermined.

Authors of the study amplified TCR beta CDR3 regions from RNA transcripts. HTBI primers drove first-round RT-PCR of the TCR CDR3. TCRdb reprocessed the multiplex PCR reads with MiXCR, giving one entry per CDR3 protein. There are around 800,000 distinct CDR3 sequences in the sample; approximately 40% occur only once, and around 10% lies in the top ten. The CDR3 runs 15 residues. Germline values: CDR1 SGHRS, CDR2 YFSETQ. With 4 bases clipped from V and 5 bases from J, the junction kept 9 bases outside the gene matches. The chain couples TRBV5-1 to TRBJ2-7, with TRBD2 identical over 10 bases. Sequencing was done on a sample of blood. This clonotype was sampled from a man between 18 and 35 years old with Graves' hyperthyroidism. CDR3 bases: TGCGCCAGCAGCCTCAGCGGGAGGGCCCTCGACGAGCAGTACTTC. Residues: CASSLSGRALDEQYF.